This T cell receptor (beta chain) was documented in a study of OX40 agonist ivuxolimab in advanced cancers. Assay used: immunoSEQ multiplex PCR; TCRdb lists only in-frame clones, some missing. The sample comprises some 60,000 clones, about four fifths of which are singletons, and approximately 4.5% rests with the top ten. Germline V lookup: CDR1 SGHRS, CDR2 YFSETQ. V was clipped by 4 bases and J by 5 bases; unmatched bases: 8. The CDR3 consists of 15 residues. The chain has TRBV5-1 and TRBJ2-7; TRBD2 matches 11 bases. The TCR originated in an adult with an advanced solid tumor such as melanoma, head and neck, liver or kidney cancer. This specimen was CD4+ or CD8+ T cells sorted from blood, taken in a trial of the OX40 agonist ivuxolimab. For the CDR3, the DNA is TGCGCCAGCAGCATCACTAGCGGGAGTTCCCACGAGCAGTACTTC. Residues: CASSITSGSSHEQYF.